This T cell receptor (beta chain) was identified during a study of blood T cell repertoires in COVID-19. Study at large: PBMCs, B-cell-depleted T cells, or T cells provided the cDNA or gDNA that made up the material.

Original processing notes: Using reference gene primer amplification, nucleated cell counts were estimated. TCRdb keeps only in-frame clones here, not all; method: immunoSEQ multiplex PCR. V and J calls and clone size come straight from that table; D and trimming were deduced from the DNA. The table shows fewer than 250,000 clones, with approximately 91% occurring only once. V lost 4 bases, J lost 8 bases, and 5 bases stayed unmatched. This CDR3 region has 12 residues. Germline V lookup: CDR1 GTSNPN, CDR2 SVGIG (reference sequence). V is TRBV30 and J is TRBJ2-1; 7 bases are a match to TRBD2. The sequenced sample was peripheral blood. The clonotype comes from a man aged 35-49 years with acute or convalescent COVID-19. The DNA for the CDR3 is TGTGCCTGGACGTCGGGAGGTGATGAGCAGTTCTTC. Encoded protein: CAWTSGGDEQFF.